This T cell receptor (beta chain) derives from a study of blood T cell repertoires in COVID-19. Looking at the study overall: Researchers got acute and convalescent COVID-19 samples from the United States, Italy and Spain.

Trimming pared 4 bases from V and 4 bases from J, leaving 13 bases between. Germline-derived CDR1 and CDR2 are LGHNA and YNFKEQ. This CDR3 has 15 residues. The method was immunoSEQ multiplex PCR; TCRdb's version includes in-frame clones alone and lacks a portion of them. The table records 200,000 to 250,000 clones, 70% to 90% of them present only once. This TCR came from a man aged 25-45 years who had recovered from COVID-19. Sequenced material: PBMCs or T cells enriched from blood (not recorded which). This sequence joins TRBV4-2 and TRBJ1-4; D remains unclear. This CDR3 is CASSPAERVNEKLFF. For the CDR3, the DNA is TGTGCCAGCAGCCCGGCGGAGCGCGTTAATGAAAAACTGTTTTTT.